This note documents a single T cell receptor beta chain sequence. Its cognate antigen is unknown. A read error may be the cause here, since a much bigger clone is one base away. The sample originates from a study of T cells in Graves' hyperthyroidism and ophthalmopathy. TCR beta CDR3 region amplification was performed from RNA transcripts. The HTBI primer set was used in a first-round RT-PCR of the TCR CDR3. TCRdb reanalysed the multiplex PCR reads using MiXCR and keeps one entry per CDR3 protein. Of about 600,000 distinct CDR3 sequences listed, about 14% are singletons. Germline assignment: CDR1 DFQATT and CDR2 SNEGSKA (reference sequence). The CDR3 is 14 amino acids. Uncontrolled infections, other autoimmune diseases, pregnancy or lactation led to exclusion of patients. Findings and caveats of the study: For ophthalmopathy, model prediction preceded onset by a median approximately 6 months. Stable hyperthyroidism was told apart from ophthalmopathy by a model built on 13 V-J features. Most thyroid clonotypes expanded above 0.001 appeared in blood too.

The rearrangement joins TRBV20-1 to TRBJ2-7; possibly TRBD1 or TRBD2 for D (5 bases each). What was sequenced was blood. The source of this sequence is a woman aged 50 to 60 with Graves' ophthalmopathy. The CDR3 region has the DNA TGCAGTGCTAGAGGACAGCGCCTAGCCTACGAGCAGTGCTTC. Its translation: CSARGQRLAYEQCF.